Sequencing of this T cell receptor (beta chain) was carried out in a study of blood T cell repertoires in COVID-19. The authors' processing: Estimates of nucleated cell counts were drawn from the amplification of reference gene primers. TCRdb's copy holds only in-frame clones and misses some; the assay was immunoSEQ multiplex PCR. V, J and clone size reflect that table, while D and trimming were determined from the DNA. Of 45,000 to 50,000 clones listed, about three quarters were seen once; the top ten hold less than 20%. CDR1 is SNHLY, CDR2 FYNNEI, per germline. The CDR3 is made up of 14 amino acids. The trim removed 8 bases at V and 7 bases at J, leaving 13 bases unmatched.

This chain links TRBV2 with TRBJ1-2, with 7 nucleotides matching TRBD1. This receptor was identified in a human donor with active or convalescent COVID-19. The donor label of this sample is uncertain. What was sequenced was peripheral blood. The DNA of the CDR3 is TGTGCCAGCTCTCGAGGAGTACAGGGGAGTGGCTACACCTTC. This translates into CASSRGVQGSGYTF.